Below, 27 T cell receptor beta chains from the same sample are listed, as sequenced in a study of blood T cell repertoires in COVID-19. The assay was immunoSEQ multiplex PCR, and TCRdb's table has in-frame clones only and misses some. The table shows roughly 200,000 clones, with 80% to 90% occurring only once. The specimen was peripheral blood. These receptor sequences come from a man between 60 and 75 years old with acute or convalescent COVID-19.

The count of this clone is one. The rearrangement uses TRBV27 and TRBJ2-7; TRBD2 is a possible D gene (5 bases). This CDR3 spans 14 amino acids. V was shortened by 4 bases and J by 2 bases, with 12 bases between the two germline ends. Germline V gene data show CDR1 as MNHEY and CDR2 as SMNVEV (reference sequence). The CDR3 DNA reads as TGTGCCAGCAGTTCGGACTCTATCGCCTACGAGCAGTACTTC. Translated, it gives CASSSDSIAYEQYF.

The chain employs TRBV2 and TRBJ2-7; 10 bases are shared with TRBD1. The junction had 9 bases not matched to a gene; V was cut back by 6 bases and J by 7 bases. Germline CDR1 reads SNHLY; CDR2 reads FYNNEI. The CDR3 contains 14 residues. The CDR3 here is CASRVDRGQGEQYF. The CDR3 DNA reads as TGTGCCAGCAGGGTAGACAGGGGGCAGGGAGAGCAGTACTTC.

This chain uses TRBV9 with TRBJ2-6; D is unclear. Trimming took 5 bases from V and 1 from J, leaving 4 bases between them. The CDR3 is 13 amino acids. Germline CDR1 SGDLS, CDR2 YYNGEE. In nucleotides, the CDR3 is TGTGCCAGCAGAACTTCTGGGGCCAACGTCCTGACTTTC. It encodes CASRTSGANVLTF.

The V gene is TRBV7-2, the J gene TRBJ2-5; tentatively, D is TRBD2 (6 bases). Trimming pared 4 bases from V and 5 bases from J, leaving 23 bases between. The CDR3 loop spans 17 amino acids. Germline V gene lookup returns CDR1 SGHTA and CDR2 FQGNSA. DNA of the CDR3: TGTGCCAGCAGCTCCCGGTCCGGAGGGGAACGCTCGGAGACCCAGTACTTC. It yields the protein CASSSRSGGERSETQYF.

The chain recombines TRBV27 with TRBJ2-2; no clear D gene. Trimming took 5 bases from V and 2 from J, leaving 9 bases between them. This CDR3 has 14 amino acids. The V gene's germline CDR1 is MNHEY and CDR2 SMNVEV (reference sequence). The CDR3 DNA follows: TGTGCCAGCAGTGTGACTTCAAACACCGGGGAGCTGTTTTTT. It encodes CASSVTSNTGELFF.

The V call is TRBV27, the J call TRBJ1-3; D not certain. Between the trimmed V and J ends, which lost 5 bases and 3 bases, there was a span of 11 bases. CDR3 length: 14 amino acids. CDR1 MNHEY and CDR2 SMNVEV come from the germline V gene (reference sequence). This chain's CDR3 is CASSPNRLGNTIYF. The CDR3 DNA reads TGTGCCAGCAGTCCGAACCGACTTGGAAACACCATATATTTT.

The CDR3, as DNA: TGTGCCAGTAGTACTCGGACAGGGATAACCTACGAGCAGTACTTC. It is translated as CASSTRTGITYEQYF. V is TRBV19 and J is TRBJ2-7; 8 bases are shared with TRBD1. This CDR3 is 15 amino acids long. The ends lost 4 bases at V and 2 bases at J; junction bases unmatched: 7. Germline lookup yields CDR1 LNHDA and CDR2 SQIVND (reference sequence).

To note about this clone: A junction end diverges from the germline sequence, so it may reflect a read error. This sequence joins TRBV28 and TRBJ2-2; 7 bases map to TRBD2. CDR1 is MDHEN, CDR2 SYDVKM, per germline. This CDR3 contains 13 residues. The CDR3 loop reads CVSGRLNTGELFF. The DNA of the CDR3 is TGCGTTTCCGGGAGGTTGAACACCGGGGAGCTGTTTTTT.

The chain has TRBV27 and TRBJ2-3, with 10 nucleotides matching TRBD1. V shed 7 bases and J 2 bases; nucleotides not matched to a gene: 6. CDR1 MNHEY and CDR2 SMNVEV come from the germline V gene (reference sequence). This CDR3 has 15 amino acids. The CDR3: CASNPDRGFTDTQYF. In nucleotides, the CDR3 is TGTGCCAGCAATCCGGACAGGGGGTTCACAGATACGCAGTATTTT.

This clone came up once. The chain joins TRBV2 to TRBJ2-5; 9 bases are shared with TRBD2. CDR3 size: 15 residues. V shed 5 bases, J shed 5 bases, and the junction held 9 bases outside the gene matches. Germline lookup yields CDR1 SNHLY and CDR2 FYNNEI. The CDR3 here is CASSNQGLAGETQYF. The CDR3 nucleotides read TGTGCCAGCAGTAACCAGGGACTAGCCGGGGAGACCCAGTACTTC.

About this clone itself: One end of the junction varies from germline; a read error may be responsible. V is TRBV9 and J is TRBJ1-4; 9 nucleotides align to TRBD1. CDR3 length: 15 residues. Germline lookup yields CDR1 SGDLS and CDR2 YYNGEE. The CDR3 nucleotides are TGTGCCAGCAGCGCCGTTCCGGGACAGGGTGGTAATTTGGTTTTT. Translation: CASSAVPGQGGNLVF. Full variable domain (outside the CDR3, taken from reference TRBV9 and TRBJ1-4): DSGVTQTPKHLITATGQRVTLRCSPRSGDLSVYWYQQSLDQGLQFLIQYYNGEERAKGNILERFSAQQFPDLHSELNLSSLELGDSALYFCASSAVPGQGGNLVFGSGTQLSVL.

This chain uses TRBV7-2 with TRBJ2-2; 10 positions match TRBD2. Germline loops: CDR1 SGHTA, CDR2 FQGNSA. This CDR3 comprises 17 residues. The V and J ends lost 7 bases and 2 bases, in that order; junction bases with no gene match: 10. DNA for the CDR3: TGTGCCAGCAAGCAGAGCGGGACTAGCGTTAACACCGGGGAGCTGTTTTTT. Protein: CASKQSGTSVNTGELFF.

This sequence joins TRBV21-1 and TRBJ2-2; the table's D call TRBD1 went unverified against the DNA. TRBV21-1 is termed a pseudogene. This CDR3 has 19 residues. CDR3 sequence: CASSKEEVAPGQGTGELFF. In DNA, the CDR3 is TGTGCCAGCAGCAAAGAAGAGGTAGCTCCTGGACAGGGAACCGGGGAGCTGTTTTTT.

CDR3 DNA sequence: TGTGCCTGGAGGGGGCAGGGGGACACTGAAGCTTTCTTT. Translation gives CAWRGQGDTEAFF. The chain recombines TRBV30 with TRBJ1-1; 7 nucleotides align to TRBD1. The germline gives CDR1 GTSNPN, CDR2 SVGIG (reference sequence). This CDR3 has 13 amino acids. The V segment lost 3 bases and the J segment 3 bases; nucleotides outside the gene matches: 4.

This CDR3 is CASSLGQGAGGYTF. The CDR3 DNA follows: TGCGCCAGCAGCCTAGGACAGGGGGCAGGAGGCTACACCTTC. The genes are TRBV4-1 and TRBJ1-2, with 11 bases aligning to TRBD1. Germline CDR1 reads MGHRA; CDR2 reads YSYEKL. This CDR3 contains 14 residues. Trimming took 4 bases from V and 8 from J; bases not matched to a gene: 6.

The CDR3 is CASSPGRRATEAFF. CDR3 nucleotide sequence: TGTGCCAGCAGTCCCGGGAGGAGGGCCACTGAAGCTTTCTTT. V is TRBV28 and J is TRBJ1-1, with D hard to call. The V and J ends lost 5 bases and 4 bases respectively, with 14 bases between them. The CDR3 is made up of 14 amino acids. Germline V gene data show CDR1 as MDHEN and CDR2 as SYDVKM.

The rearrangement links TRBV5-1 to TRBJ1-1, with no clear D. The V and J ends lost 4 bases and 0 bases respectively, with 7 bases between them. This CDR3 region has 13 residues. Germline-derived CDR1 and CDR2 are SGHRS and YFSETQ. Here the CDR3 DNA reads TGCGCCAGCAGCAGGGAGGTGAACACTGAAGCTTTCTTT. Protein: CASSREVNTEAFF.

The V gene is TRBV3-1 (or the pseudogene TRBV3-2), the J gene TRBJ1-3; 8 bases are shared with TRBD1. The CDR3 has 14 residues. The V and J ends lost 6 bases and 2 bases, in that order; junction bases with no gene match: 3. CDR1 is LGHDT, CDR2 YNNKEL, per germline (reference sequence). In nucleotides, the CDR3 is TGTGCCAGCAGTCGGACAGGGACTGGAAACACCATATATTTT. Residues: CASSRTGTGNTIYF.

This chain joins TRBV19 and TRBJ1-1; TRBD1 matches 7 bases. Looked up from germline, CDR1 is LNHDA and CDR2 is SQIVND (reference sequence). With V trimmed by 3 bases and J by 0 bases, 10 bases remained unmatched. The CDR3 covers 17 residues. The CDR3 nucleotides are TGTGCCAGTAGTATTTTTGGAGACAGGGTAATGAACACTGAAGCTTTCTTT. It translates to CASSIFGDRVMNTEAFF.

A remark on this clone: The same CDR3 is also encoded by other DNA sequences in this sample. V gene TRBV5-6 combines with J gene TRBJ2-5; D gene uncertain. Germline V gene data show CDR1 as SGHDT and CDR2 as YYEEEE. There are 11 residues in the CDR3. With 5 bases removed from V and 5 bases from J, the gap between germline ends came to 7 bases. Here the CDR3 reads CASSLRETQYF. Written as DNA, the CDR3 is TGTGCCAGCAGTTTACGGGAGACCCAGTACTTC.

J is TRBJ1-1 and V is TRBV6-5; D gene uncertain. The CDR3 loop spans 13 amino acids. The germline CDR1 and CDR2 sequences are MNHEY and SVGAGI. V lost 7 bases and J lost 3, with 12 bases in between. The CDR3 sequence: CASTPVVHTEAFF. The CDR3 DNA is TGTGCCAGCACCCCAGTTGTTCACACTGAAGCTTTCTTT.

The gene calls are TRBV7-2 and TRBJ1-1; TRBD1 matches at 7 bases. Germline V CDR1 and CDR2: SGHTA, FQGNSA. The CDR3 length is 14 residues. Trimming at V came to 5 bases and at J to 6 bases, leaving 9 bases not matched to a gene. The DNA of the CDR3 is TGTGCCAGCAGCCACCGGGACAGAGAGGCTGAAGCTTTCTTT. Protein sequence: CASSHRDREAEAFF. The variable domain in full, completed from reference TRBV7-2 and TRBJ1-1, reads GAGVSQSPSNKVTEKGKDVELRCDPISGHTALYWYRQSLGQGLEFLIYFQGNSAPDKSGLPSDRFSAERTGGSVSTLTIQRTQQEDSAVYLCASSHRDREAEAFFGQGTRLTVV.

J is TRBJ1-1 and V is TRBV6-2 or TRBV6-3; no definite D call. The germline V gene encodes CDR1 MNHEY and CDR2 SVGEGT. The CDR3 spans 11 residues. Trimming took off 4 bases at V and 3 bases at J, with 3 bases between the two ends. DNA of the CDR3: TGTGCCAGCAGTTCGTACACTGAAGCTTTCTTT. Its translation: CASSSYTEAFF.

This chain connects TRBV28 to TRBJ1-2, with D unresolved. V lost 9 bases to trimming and J lost 0 bases, with 8 bases between them. Germline V gene lookup returns CDR1 MDHEN and CDR2 SYDVKM. The CDR3 runs to 12 residues. The CDR3 here is CASTITNYGYTF. CDR3 DNA: TGTGCCAGTACTATAACTAACTATGGCTACACCTTC.

The chain combines TRBV19 with TRBJ1-1; 7 bases fit TRBD1. The CDR3 has 14 amino acids. Germline V gives CDR1 LNHDA, CDR2 SQIVND (reference sequence). V dropped 5 bases and J dropped 1; count of bases not matched to a gene: 4. CDR3 region: CASSLGTANTEAFF. CDR3 DNA sequence: TGTGCCAGTAGTCTCGGGACAGCGAACACTGAAGCTTTCTTT.

V usage is TRBV3-1 (or the pseudogene TRBV3-2) and J usage is TRBJ1-2; 9 bases match TRBD1. Germline V gene data show CDR1 as LGHDT and CDR2 as YNNKEL (reference sequence). J lost 12 bases, V lost 1 base, and 9 bases had no gene match. The CDR3 loop spans 14 amino acids. The CDR3 protein is CASSQGRDREGHTF. CDR3 coding DNA: TGTGCCAGCAGCCAAGGGCGGGACAGGGAGGGACACACCTTC.

The V and J genes are TRBV18 and TRBJ2-1; 8 bases line up with TRBD1. V lost 4 bases to trimming and J lost 3 bases; unmatched junction nucleotides: 5. Germline assignment: CDR1 KGHSH and CDR2 LQKENI. The CDR3 is 15 residues long. The CDR3 DNA sequence: TGTGCCAGCTCACGAAACAGGGGGGACTACAATGAGCAGTTCTTC. This codes for CASSRNRGDYNEQFF. The entire variable domain, with the rest obtained from reference TRBV18 and TRBJ2-1, is as follows: NAGVMQNPRHLVRRRGQEARLRCSPMKGHSHVYWYRQLPEEGLKFMVYLQKENIIDESGMPKERFSAEFPKEGPSILRIQQVVRGDSAAYFCASSRNRGDYNEQFFGPGTRLTVL.